This T cell receptor (beta chain) was recovered during a study of a mutant IDH1 vaccine in newly diagnosed glioma (dated by TCRdb to the early 2020s). With respect to the entire study: The roughly 30 treated patients were 62.5% male and 37.5% female, with a mean age of around 40 years. Before enrollment, patients had received standard therapy of radiotherapy alone, temozolomide alone, or radiochemotherapy with temozolomide; most received the combination. For exploratory analyses, longitudinal TCRB deep sequencing was carried out in roughly 23 treated patients wherever samples were available. Peripheral blood was drawn at six visits: V03 (baseline), V05, V07, V10, V12 and V13.

About this clone itself: The antigen it recognizes is unknown. The sample holds no much larger clone one base away, and base qualities are not on file.

General study outcomes and caveats: Availability determined which PBMC samples were chosen for TCRB deep sequencing. Pseudoprogression appeared unrelated to alterations in the top peripheral T cell clonotypes detected by TCRB sequencing. Immune responses induced by the vaccine were seen in 93.3% of patients across multiple MHC alleles. According to the authors, sample limitations meant that analyses of patient blood samples could not be reproduced.

From the germline V gene (reference sequence), CDR1 is LNHDA and CDR2 is SQIVND. V is reduced by 0 bases and J by 6 bases, leaving a spacing of 8 bases between them. The CDR3 covers 13 residues, taking in both the cysteine and the phenylalanine. The read is trimmed to its CDR3 DNA, 39 bases read in frame from base 1. Library creation used the immunoSEQ multiplex PCR assay. Rearranged TCR beta chain sequences were amplified with the hsTCRB Kit following the manufacturer's protocol. Sequencing of TCRB libraries was carried out on an Illumina MiSeq. The original pipeline was this. The kit vendor's proprietary platform handled demultiplexing, trimming and gene mapping. This is the immuneACCESS table as TCRdb keeps it, with only in-frame sequences that have V and J called. A part of the clones is gone; compared with another copy, unresolved V genes explain less than half, and the rest is unexplained. V and J calls and clone size are as listed in that table; D and trimming were resolved from the DNA. This sample is represented by about 92,000 clones; roughly four fifths of them were singletons. Around 7% of the sample is in the top ten clones.

This specimen's time point label, per the study, means: baseline, week 1 (first vaccination visit). This specimen's treatment or condition label, per the study, means: pre-vaccination baseline after standard-of-care therapy. Donors had newly diagnosed WHO grade 3 or 4 IDH1-mutant astrocytomas with loss of nuclear ATRX. The samples were drawn from NOA16, a multicentre, single-arm, open-label phase I trial in Germany that tested a mutant IDH1 peptide vaccine in humans for the first time. Visit V03 blood draws served as the baseline sample for immunogenicity testing. Genomic DNA for TCRB sequencing was isolated from EDTA blood with the DNeasy Blood and Tissue Kit.

The sample consisted of PBMCs, taken from a glioma patient treated with radiotherapy, temozolomide or both. This receptor chain uses TRBV19 and TRBJ1-2; 5 matching bases give a weak D call of TRBD1. The receptor comes from a woman aged 50 to 65 with glioma. The DNA sequence reads TGTGCCAGTAGTATAGACAGGGTGGATGGCTACACCTTC. Translated, this gives CASSIDRVDGYTF.